One sample yielded the 16 T cell receptor beta chains listed below, sequenced in a study of early T cells in non-severe SARS-CoV-2 infection. One entry per CDR3 protein, called by TCRdb with MiXCR from the 5' RACE reads. The sample has 100,000 to 120,000 distinct CDR3 sequences; roughly 12% are singletons. Sequencing input: whole blood. These receptors were collected from an adult who was a healthcare worker with PCR-confirmed SARS-CoV-2 infection or an uninfected control (not recorded which).

The J gene is TRBJ2-7, the V gene TRBV12-3 or TRBV12-4; no firm D call. V lost 5 bases and J lost 1, with 18 bases in between. This CDR3 contains 16 residues. CDR3 in DNA: TGTGCCAGCAGTCCCCTTTTCCCCACCGCTTCCTACGAGCAGTACTTC. It translates to CASSPLFPTASYEQYF.

The V call is TRBV2, the J call TRBJ1-5; no clear D. The CDR3 has 12 residues. The V end lost 3 bases, the J end lost 3 bases, and 3 bases lay between the germline ends. The V gene's germline CDR1 is SNHLY and CDR2 FYNNEI. The CDR3 is CASSDFNQPQHF. In DNA, the CDR3 is TGTGCCAGCAGTGATTTCAATCAGCCCCAGCATTTT. Full variable domain (remainder filled in from reference TRBV2 and TRBJ1-5): EPEVTQTPSHQVTQMGQEVILRCVPISNHLYFYWYRQILGQKVEFLVSFYNNEISEKSEIFDDQFSVERPDGSNFTLKIRSTKLEDSAMYFCASSDFNQPQHFGDGTRLSIL.

The CDR3 DNA reads TGCGCCAGCAGCTTGACAGGGATCTTGACAGATACGCAGTATTTT. Protein: CASSLTGILTDTQYF. V and J are TRBV5-1 and TRBJ2-3, with TRBD1 as a possible D gene (6 bases). V was pared by 1 base and J by 3 bases, with 12 bases between. Per germline, CDR1 SGHRS and CDR2 YFSETQ. The length of the CDR3 is 15 residues. The complete variable domain, with remaining parts taken from reference TRBV5-1 and TRBJ2-3, reads KAGVTQTPRYLIKTRGQQVTLSCSPISGHRSVSWYQQTPGQGLQFLFEYFSETQRNKGNFPGRFSGRQFSNSRSEMNVSTLELGDSALYLCASSLTGILTDTQYFGPGTRLTVL.

The chain has TRBV20-1 and TRBJ2-7; D is unresolved. The V and J ends lost 3 bases and 4 bases respectively, with 13 bases between them. The germline V gene encodes CDR1 DFQATT and CDR2 SNEGSKA (reference sequence). The CDR3 runs 13 residues. CDR3 nucleotide sequence: TGCAGTGCTAGTACCTATGCCCGGTACGAGCAGTACTTC. This translates into CSASTYARYEQYF.

The rearrangement joins TRBV5-4 to TRBJ1-2; D is possibly TRBD1 (6 bases). Germline values: CDR1 SGHNT, CDR2 YYREEE (reference sequence). The CDR3 consists of 11 residues. V dropped 3 bases and J dropped 8 bases, with 8 bases sitting between them. The CDR3 region is CASSWGGGYTF. The CDR3 DNA reads as TGTGCCAGCAGCTGGGGGGGCGGCTACACCTTC.

The V call is TRBV4-1, the J call TRBJ2-3, with TRBD2 matching over 9 bases. The V segment lost 1 base and the J segment 1 base; nucleotides outside the gene matches: 3. Germline V lookup: CDR1 MGHRA, CDR2 YSYEKL. The CDR3 covers 16 residues. This CDR3 is CASSQVAGAGTDTQYF. CDR3 DNA sequence: TGCGCCAGCAGCCAAGTAGCGGGAGCAGGCACAGATACGCAGTATTTT.

This clonotype has more than one count but fewer than ten. V gene TRBV6-5 combines with J gene TRBJ1-2; perhaps TRBD1 as D (5 bases). The CDR3 extends over 13 amino acids. Trimming took off 7 bases at V and 4 bases at J, with 13 bases between the two ends. CDR1 and CDR2 (germline): MNHEY, SVGAGI. The chain's CDR3 is CASTRDYRYGYTF. Written as DNA, the CDR3 is TGTGCCAGCACCCGGGACTACCGCTATGGCTACACCTTC.

This clonotype was seen only a few times. The chain uses TRBV6-6 and TRBJ1-4, with D possibly matching TRBD1 (5 bases). V was cut by 5 bases and J by 13 bases, with 26 bases left in between. Germline CDR1 is MNHNY and CDR2 is SVGAGI (reference sequence). CDR3 length: 16 residues. CDR3 loop: CASSTTRTGANEVLFF. The CDR3 region has the DNA TGTGCCAGCAGTACCACACGGACTGGGGCTAATGAAGTACTGTTTTTT.

This clonotype has at least ten counts. At one boundary the junction diverges from the germline segment, which might be a read error. V is TRBV5-1 and J is TRBJ2-7, with D unresolved. Looked up from germline, CDR1 is SGHRS and CDR2 is YFSETQ. The CDR3 sequence is 11 residues long. CDR3 protein: CASSLDYEQYF. In DNA, the CDR3 is TGTGCCAGCAGCTTAGACTACGAGCAGTACTTC.

This clonotype has ten or more counts. This chain links TRBV20-1 with TRBJ1-1; 8 nucleotides match TRBD1. This CDR3 has 14 residues. V lost 0 bases and J lost 1; bases outside the gene matches: 1. CDR1 is DFQATT, CDR2 SNEGSKA, per germline (reference sequence). CDR3 protein: CSAREDRGNTEAFF. The CDR3 region has the DNA TGCAGTGCTAGAGAAGACAGGGGGAACACTGAAGCTTTCTTT.

The chain joins TRBV27 to TRBJ1-2; D might be TRBD1 (6 bases). With 5 bases removed from V and 5 bases from J, the gap between germline ends came to 18 bases. Looked up from germline, CDR1 is MNHEY and CDR2 is SMNVEV (reference sequence). The length of the CDR3 is 15 residues. CDR3: CASSRTAIPSYGYTF. In nucleotides, the CDR3 is TGTGCCAGCAGTCGGACAGCCATCCCTTCGTATGGCTACACCTTC.

A few counts support this clonotype. The chain combines TRBV12-3 or TRBV12-4 with TRBJ2-1; tentatively, D is TRBD2 (6 bases). Trimming pared 4 bases from V and 5 bases from J, leaving 15 bases between. CDR3 length: 15 residues. The CDR3 DNA sequence: TGTGCCAGCAGTTCCCTGGGTAGCGGTGACAATGAGCAGTTCTTC. Translated: CASSSLGSGDNEQFF.

The genes are TRBV12-3 or TRBV12-4 and TRBJ2-5; TRBD1 matches at 8 bases. This CDR3 is built from 15 residues. V was pared by 5 bases and J by 4 bases, with 9 bases of the junction left unmatched. CDR3 amino acids: CASSLTTGVAETQYF. CDR3 in DNA: TGTGCCAGCAGTCTGACGACAGGGGTGGCAGAGACCCAGTACTTC.

This clonotype was picked up many times. The chain is built from TRBV3-1 and TRBJ2-7, with D possibly matching TRBD2 (5 bases). V lost 0 bases and J 6 bases, leaving 18 bases between the germline ends. The CDR3 is 16 residues long. Looked up from germline, CDR1 is LGHDT and CDR2 is YNNKEL (reference sequence). Written as DNA, the CDR3 is TGTGCCAGCAGCCAAGAGTCGTCGGGAATGAGGAGCGAGCAGTACTTC. Translating gives CASSQESSGMRSEQYF.

This clonotype has at least ten counts. V is TRBV10-2 and J is TRBJ2-2, with a possible D match to TRBD1 (6 bases). The CDR3 has 16 residues. Germline V gene sequence: CDR1 WSHSY, CDR2 SAAADI. Trimming removed 4 bases at V and 4 bases at J, with 16 bases between. The CDR3 DNA follows: TGCGCCAGCAGTGGGGCAGGGGCCCGTGGCACCGGGGAGCTGTTTTTT. Translating it yields CASSGAGARGTGELFF.

This clonotype has at least ten counts. The V call is TRBV29-1, the J call TRBJ1-1, with D perhaps matching TRBD1 (5 bases). The CDR3 has 13 residues. The germline V and J ends were trimmed by 4 bases and 0 bases, with 9 bases remaining between them. Germline loops: CDR1 SQVTM, CDR2 ANQGSEA. CDR3 bases: TGCAGCGTTGTTAGGGGCATGAACACTGAAGCTTTCTTT. Amino acid sequence: CSVVRGMNTEAFF.